Listed here are 9 T cell receptor beta chains from one sample, sequenced in a study of T cells expressing NK-cell markers. TCRdb derives one entry per CDR3 protein from the 5' RACE reads, leaving out DNA. Reported are about 180,000 distinct CDR3 sequences; the ten largest clones contain about 18%. Material for sequencing was blood T cells: a sorted CD56 or NKG2C T cell subset, CD4+ or CD8+ T cells, or bulk PBMC T cells (not recorded which). These receptor sequences come from a woman between 18 and 75 years old in good health.

The rearrangement links TRBV24-1 to TRBJ1-6; TCRdb names TRBD1, which stays unverified in the absence of DNA. CDR1 KGHDR and CDR2 SFDVKD come from the germline V gene. CDR3 length equals 16 residues. The CDR3 loop reads CATSDPRDSLNSPLHF.

The chain combines TRBV5-1 with TRBJ1-1. CDR1 and CDR2 from the germline V gene are SGHRS and YFSETQ. This CDR3 is 16 amino acids long. CDR3 loop: CASSGILTGEYTEAFF.

The chain is built from TRBV24-1 and TRBJ2-1; TCRdb indicates TRBD2, and absent DNA this call remains unverified. Germline V CDR1 and CDR2: KGHDR, SFDVKD. This CDR3 has 17 residues. The CDR3 protein is CATSPRQAGGPMNEQFF.

The chain couples TRBV9 to TRBJ2-7; TCRdb names TRBD2, which stays unverified in the absence of DNA. Germline values: CDR1 SGDLS, CDR2 YYNGEE. CDR3 length equals 15 residues. CDR3: CASSPGTSASYEQYF.

This sequence joins TRBV5-1 and TRBJ2-7; TCRdb lists TRBD1, though no DNA is available to test this call. The CDR3 has 16 amino acids. Germline V gene sequence: CDR1 SGHRS, CDR2 YFSETQ. CDR3 sequence reads: CASSLLGGTGGVEQYF.

The chain is built from TRBV7-2 and TRBJ2-3; TCRdb names TRBD2, which stays unverified in the absence of DNA. Germline CDR1 and CDR2: SGHTA and FQGNSA. The CDR3 consists of 14 residues. The CDR3 sequence: CASGVRPSTDTQYF.

This rearrangement joins TRBV12-3 or TRBV12-4 to TRBJ1-5; TCRdb calls TRBD1, which cannot be checked without DNA. CDR3 size: 14 residues. This CDR3 is CASSPGRNHQPQHF.

This chain links TRBV29-1 with TRBJ2-7; the D gene TCRdb calls, TRBD2, cannot be checked with no DNA. Germline CDR1 reads SQVTM; CDR2 reads ANQGSEA. CDR3 length equals 13 residues. The CDR3 spells CSVEDRGLAGEYF.

The CDR3 region is CASKILGLAGLDTQYF. The chain uses TRBV7-8 and TRBJ2-3; TCRdb's D gene call, TRBD2, goes unchecked for lack of DNA. The CDR3 has 16 residues. Germline CDR1 SGHVS, CDR2 FQNEAQ. The full variable domain, in which reference TRBV7-8 and TRBJ2-3 provide the parts outside the CDR3, is GAGVSQSPRYKVAKRGQDVALRCDPISGHVSLFWYQQALGQGPEFLTYFQNEAQLDKSGLPSDRFFAERPEGSVSTLKIQRTQQEDSAVYLCASKILGLAGLDTQYFGPGTRLTVL.